What follows are 14 T cell receptor beta chains derived from one specimen sequenced in a study of T cell clonotyping in hematopoietic cell transplantation. Time point noted: recipient sample about 28 days before transplant, after cytoreduction. The table came from immunoSEQ multiplex PCR; TCRdb's copy has only in-frame clones and leaves some out. The sample holds over 25,000 clones, 84% seen once. The material was peripheral blood mononuclear cells, obtained before stem cell transplant. The receptors stem from a woman aged 60-75 years with acute myeloid leukemia. Some clones in this sample may be carry-over from other donors' samples.

J is TRBJ1-3 and V is TRBV5-4, with D uncertain. The CDR3 sequence is 14 residues long. V was pared by 1 base and J by 0 bases, with 5 bases between. Per germline, CDR1 SGHNT and CDR2 YYREEE (reference sequence). CDR3 sequence: CASSLLGSGNTIYF. The CDR3 DNA reads as TGTGCCAGCAGCTTGTTAGGCTCTGGAAACACCATATATTTT.

The rearrangement uses TRBV11-2 and TRBJ2-7; 7 nucleotides match TRBD1. In germline, CDR1 is SGHAT, CDR2 FQNNGV. The CDR3 totals 12 residues. Unmatched junction bases numbered 4, after V lost 5 bases and J lost 6 bases. As DNA, the CDR3 is TGTGCCAGCAGCCACCGGACAGGCGAGCAGTACTTC. Translating gives CASSHRTGEQYF.

V gene TRBV5-1 combines with J gene TRBJ2-7; D might be TRBD1 (6 bases). The CDR3 contains 14 residues. In germline, CDR1 is SGHRS, CDR2 YFSETQ. V dropped 1 base and J dropped 2 bases, with 10 bases sitting between them. CDR3 nucleotide sequence: TGCGCCAGCAGCTTGTTAGGGGGAGCCTACGAGCAGTACTTC. This codes for CASSLLGGAYEQYF.

This clone has just one count. The gene calls are TRBV28 and TRBJ1-3; possible D gene TRBD1, 6 bases. CDR3 length equals 14 residues. The V gene lost 7 bases and the J gene lost 7 bases, with 17 bases spanning the gap. Germline lookup yields CDR1 MDHEN and CDR2 SYDVKM. CDR3 sequence reads: CASTSTGKGNTIYF. In DNA, the CDR3 is TGTGCCAGCACCTCGACAGGAAAGGGGAACACCATATATTTT.

The chain recombines TRBV5-4 with TRBJ2-7, with 9 bases fitting TRBD2. Trimming cost V 4 bases and J 7 bases; bases outside gene matches: 6. Germline-derived CDR1 and CDR2 are SGHNT and YYREEE (reference sequence). This CDR3 has 13 residues. CDR3 DNA sequence: TGTGCCAGCAGCCCGGGACTAGCTGAGGAGCAGTACTTC. Residues: CASSPGLAEEQYF.

The chain employs TRBV5-6 and TRBJ1-2, with 7 bases lining up with TRBD1. CDR3 size: 15 residues. Germline lookup yields CDR1 SGHDT and CDR2 YYEEEE. V lost 3 bases and J lost 7; bases outside the gene matches: 12. The DNA of the CDR3 is TGTGCCAGCAGCTGGGATGGGACAGCCGTTAGTGGCTACACCTTC. Residues: CASSWDGTAVSGYTF.

The chain recombines TRBV19 with TRBJ2-7, with TRBD1 matching 8 bases. In germline, CDR1 is LNHDA, CDR2 SQIVND (reference sequence). The CDR3 is 14 amino acids. V was clipped by 3 bases and J by 6 bases; unmatched bases: 7. The CDR3 loop is CASSIAPDRGEQYF. CDR3 DNA: TGTGCCAGTAGTATCGCGCCAGACAGGGGCGAGCAGTACTTC.

J is TRBJ2-5 and V is TRBV11-2, with D maybe TRBD1 (7 bases). The germline V gene has CDR1 SGHAT and CDR2 FQNNGV. Trimming shortened V by 7 bases and J by 1 base, and 13 bases separated the two germline ends. The CDR3 has 14 residues. The CDR3: CASTRGTAQETQYF. CDR3 bases: TGTGCCAGCACCCGCGGGACAGCCCAAGAGACCCAGTACTTC.

This chain connects TRBV25-1 to TRBJ2-7; 10 bases align to TRBD2. After removal of 5 bases from V and 2 bases from J, the junction contained 6 bases not matched to a gene. This CDR3 comprises 15 residues. The germline CDR1 and CDR2 sequences are MGHDK and SYGVNS. The chain's CDR3 is CASSRAGGSTYEQYF. DNA of the CDR3: TGTGCCAGCAGTCGAGCGGGAGGGTCTACCTACGAGCAGTACTTC.

The chain links TRBV6-1 to TRBJ1-5; TRBD1 might be the D (5 bases). The CDR3 has 15 residues. CDR1 and CDR2 (germline): MNHNS, SASEGT. Trimming took 6 bases from V and 0 from J, leaving 12 bases between them. The CDR3 DNA is TGTGCCAGCAGCCAACCAGGGAGTAGCAATCAGCCCCAGCATTTT. Protein: CASSQPGSSNQPQHF.

The rearrangement links TRBV19 to TRBJ1-3; 7 bases match TRBD1. V shed 6 bases, J shed 2 bases, and the junction held 4 bases outside the gene matches. This CDR3 comprises 14 residues. Looked up from germline, CDR1 is LNHDA and CDR2 is SQIVND (reference sequence). Here the CDR3 reads CASSQTGTGNTIYF. In DNA form, the CDR3 reads TGTGCCAGTAGCCAGACAGGGACTGGAAACACCATATATTTT.

V is TRBV15 and J is TRBJ1-6, with 8 bases lining up with TRBD1. Germline loops: CDR1 LNHNV, CDR2 YYDKDF (reference sequence). CDR3 length equals 16 residues. After removal of 1 base from V and 6 bases from J, the junction contained 5 bases not matched to a gene. The DNA of the CDR3 is TGTGCCACCAGCAGAGGACCGGGACAGGCTAATTCACCCCTCCACTTT. Translated, it gives CATSRGPGQANSPLHF.

The V call is TRBV5-1, the J call TRBJ2-7; the D gene is possibly TRBD2 (6 bases). V was trimmed by 0 bases and J by 3 bases, leaving 10 bases between them. The CDR3 is made up of 14 amino acids. Germline V gene lookup returns CDR1 SGHRS and CDR2 YFSETQ. In nucleotides, the CDR3 is TGCGCCAGCAGCTTGGTTGGAGGGCGCTACGAGCAGTACTTC. This encodes CASSLVGGRYEQYF. The full variable domain, its missing parts supplied by reference TRBV5-1 and TRBJ2-7, is KAGVTQTPRYLIKTRGQQVTLSCSPISGHRSVSWYQQTPGQGLQFLFEYFSETQRNKGNFPGRFSGRQFSNSRSEMNVSTLELGDSALYLCASSLVGGRYEQYFGPGTRLTVT.

V and J are TRBV7-2 and TRBJ2-1; possible D gene TRBD2, 6 bases. This CDR3 has 15 residues. Trimming pared 0 bases from V and 7 bases from J, leaving 13 bases between. CDR1 is SGHTA, CDR2 FQGNSA, per germline. The chain's CDR3 is CASSLAAGGGNEQFF. CDR3 nucleotides: TGTGCCAGCAGCTTAGCAGCGGGCGGAGGGAATGAGCAGTTCTTC. Full variable domain (rest looked up from reference TRBV7-2 and TRBJ2-1): GAGVSQSPSNKVTEKGKDVELRCDPISGHTALYWYRQSLGQGLEFLIYFQGNSAPDKSGLPSDRFSAERTGGSVSTLTIQRTQQEDSAVYLCASSLAAGGGNEQFFGPGTRLTVL.